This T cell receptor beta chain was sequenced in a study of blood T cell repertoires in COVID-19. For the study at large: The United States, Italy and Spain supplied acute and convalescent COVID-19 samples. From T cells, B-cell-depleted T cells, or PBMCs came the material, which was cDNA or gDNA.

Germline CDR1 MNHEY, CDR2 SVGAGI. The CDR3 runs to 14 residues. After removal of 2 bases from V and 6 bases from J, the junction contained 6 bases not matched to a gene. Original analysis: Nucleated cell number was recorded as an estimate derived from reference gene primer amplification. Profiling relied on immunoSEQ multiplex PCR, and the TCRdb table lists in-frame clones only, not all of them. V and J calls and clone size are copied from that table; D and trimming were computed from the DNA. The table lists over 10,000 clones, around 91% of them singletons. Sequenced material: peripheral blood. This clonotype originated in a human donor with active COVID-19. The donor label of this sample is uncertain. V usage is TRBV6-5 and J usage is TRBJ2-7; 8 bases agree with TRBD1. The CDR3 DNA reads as TGTGCCAGCAGTTACGGGACAGGCCAGTCCGAGCAGTACTTC. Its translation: CASSYGTGQSEQYF.